The next 22 T cell receptor beta chains were all read from a single sample in a study of response to subunit inactivated influenza vaccine. TCRdb called the RT-PCR reads again in MiXCR, with one record for every CDR3 protein. The profile shows over 650,000 distinct CDR3 sequences, approximately 18% of them singletons. Sequencing used PBMCs from blood, obtained 4 to 6 days after vaccination. These receptors were taken from a man over 45 who received an inactivated influenza vaccine.

The sample holds many counts of this clonotype. The chain is built from TRBV5-6 and TRBJ2-7, with a tentative D call TRBD2 (6 bases). Trimming took off 3 bases at V and 3 bases at J, with 19 bases between the two ends. Germline values: CDR1 SGHDT, CDR2 YYEEEE. CDR3 length: 16 residues. The CDR3 loop reads CASSSDYAPNFYEQYF. Written as DNA, the CDR3 is TGTGCCAGCAGCTCGGACTACGCCCCAAATTTCTACGAGCAGTACTTC.

The sample holds a few counts of this clonotype. The gene calls are TRBV12-3 or TRBV12-4 and TRBJ1-1, with D uncertain. Trimming shortened V by 7 bases and J by 1 base, and 10 bases separated the two germline ends. The CDR3 consists of 13 residues. The CDR3 is CASTPDGNTEAFF. CDR3 DNA sequence: TGTGCCAGCACCCCGGACGGGAACACTGAAGCTTTCTTT.

V gene TRBV20-1 combines with J gene TRBJ2-2; TRBD1 matches 11 bases. Germline values: CDR1 DFQATT, CDR2 SNEGSKA (reference sequence). The V and J ends lost 4 bases and 4 bases, in that order; junction bases with no gene match: 5. The CDR3 is made up of 15 amino acids. The CDR3 sequence: CSATGQGASTGELFF. In DNA, the CDR3 is TGCAGTGCTACCGGACAGGGGGCGAGCACCGGGGAGCTGTTTTTT.

This clonotype was detected ten times or more. The chain recombines TRBV6-6 with TRBJ2-7; no definite D call. Trimming cost V 3 bases and J 4 bases, with 10 bases left between them. This CDR3 region has 13 residues. Germline V gene data show CDR1 as MNHNY and CDR2 as SVGAGI (reference sequence). The CDR3 sequence: CASSYSGEYEQYF. The CDR3 nucleotides are TGTGCCAGCAGTTATTCTGGCGAGTACGAGCAGTACTTC.

In its sample, this clonotype was seen many times. The chain is built from TRBV10-2 and TRBJ1-1; 7 bases line up with TRBD1. The J segment lost 5 bases and the V segment lost 4 bases, leaving 4 bases of the junction unmatched. Germline assignment: CDR1 WSHSY and CDR2 SAAADI. The CDR3 spans 13 residues. CDR3 DNA: TGCGCCAGCAGTGCCCAACAGGGGACTGAAGCTTTCTTT. Protein product: CASSAQQGTEAFF.

The rearrangement uses TRBV6-5 and TRBJ2-1; TRBD2 aligns across 7 bases. The CDR3 extends over 15 amino acids. Germline V gene lookup returns CDR1 MNHEY and CDR2 SVGAGI. V shed 2 bases and J 5 bases; nucleotides not matched to a gene: 6. The CDR3 sequence: CASSYVGGGDNEQFF. In nucleotides, the CDR3 is TGTGCCAGCAGTTACGTTGGGGGGGGAGACAATGAGCAGTTCTTC.

This clonotype has ten or more counts. The chain links TRBV5-1 to TRBJ2-1, with a weak D call TRBD2 (5 bases). Germline V gives CDR1 SGHRS, CDR2 YFSETQ. V was trimmed by 2 bases and J by 8 bases, leaving 14 bases between them. This CDR3 comprises 14 residues. This CDR3 reads CASSFGVGSDEQFF. The CDR3, as DNA: TGCGCCAGCAGCTTCGGCGTTGGGAGCGATGAGCAGTTCTTC.

The chain recombines TRBV5-1 with TRBJ2-2; maybe TRBD1 (5 bases). V was shortened by 5 bases and J by 4 bases, with 12 bases between the two germline ends. The CDR3 runs 14 residues. The V gene's germline CDR1 is SGHRS and CDR2 YFSETQ. CDR3 sequence (DNA): TGCGCCAGCAGTAAGGGGCTCGGCACCGGGGAGCTGTTTTTT. Translated: CASSKGLGTGELFF.

The V call is TRBV5-6, the J call TRBJ2-5; TRBD1 agrees at 9 bases. The CDR3 is made up of 14 amino acids. V gave up 4 bases and J gave up 5 bases; unmatched junction bases: 6. From germline, CDR1 is SGHDT and CDR2 YYEEEE. In nucleotides, the CDR3 is TGTGCCAGCAGCATGGGACAGGGCCCGGAGACCCAGTACTTC. Its translation: CASSMGQGPETQYF.

This clonotype was picked up a small number of times. The chain uses TRBV28 and TRBJ2-7, with 9 bases identical to TRBD1. The CDR3 covers 17 residues. CDR1 is MDHEN and CDR2 is SYDVKM in the germline V gene. J was trimmed by 5 bases and V by 8 bases; bases with no gene match: 19. CDR3 nucleotide sequence: TGTGCCAGCCGCAACTCCCAGGGACAGGGACCTACCCACGAGCAGTACTTC. It translates to CASRNSQGQGPTHEQYF.

The V gene is TRBV6-2 or TRBV6-3, the J gene TRBJ2-7, with a tentative D call TRBD1 (5 bases). The CDR3 has 17 amino acids. V lost 0 bases and J lost 3, with 18 bases in between. Per the germline V gene, CDR1 is MNHEY and CDR2 is SVGEGT. For the CDR3, the DNA is TGTGCCAGCAGTTACTCCCCCGGAAGGGGCCCAGGCTACGAGCAGTACTTC. Translation gives CASSYSPGRGPGYEQYF.

The rearrangement uses TRBV11-2 and TRBJ2-3; TRBD2 matches at 13 bases. CDR3 length equals 17 residues. With V trimmed by 6 bases and J by 2 bases, 8 bases remained unmatched. Germline loops: CDR1 SGHAT, CDR2 FQNNGV. The CDR3 nucleotides read TGTGCCAGCAGTAACGGACTAGCGGGGGCTTCCACAGATACGCAGTATTTT. This gives the protein CASSNGLAGASTDTQYF.

The sample holds a few counts of this clonotype. The rearrangement joins TRBV2 to TRBJ1-1; D ambiguous. V lost 2 bases and J lost 5, with 12 bases in between. Germline assignment: CDR1 SNHLY and CDR2 FYNNEI. The CDR3 runs to 14 residues. DNA of the CDR3: TGTGCCAGCAGTGAAACCCAACCTGGGACTGAAGCTTTCTTT. This translates into CASSETQPGTEAFF.

The chain employs TRBV30 and TRBJ2-7, with 9 bases that match TRBD2. The V gene's germline CDR1 is GTSNPN and CDR2 SVGIG (reference sequence). The CDR3 totals 14 residues. The ends lost 0 bases at V and 3 bases at J; junction bases unmatched: 3. This CDR3 reads CAWSVISGGYEQYF. The CDR3 DNA sequence: TGTGCCTGGAGTGTCATTAGCGGGGGCTACGAGCAGTACTTC.

This clonotype was observed a handful of times. V usage is TRBV4-3 and J usage is TRBJ2-2; 11 bases line up with TRBD2. The V gene's germline CDR1 is LGHNA and CDR2 YSLEER. Germline trimming cut 1 base from V and 4 bases from J; bases unmatched to any gene: 2. The CDR3 is 16 residues long. This CDR3 is CASSQGLAGFTGELFF. The DNA for the CDR3 is TGCGCCAGCAGCCAAGGACTAGCGGGATTCACCGGGGAGCTGTTTTTT.

This clonotype showed up many times. V is TRBV15 and J is TRBJ2-5; tentatively, D is TRBD1 (7 bases). The V and J ends lost 4 bases and 1 base respectively, with 10 bases between them. Germline CDR1 and CDR2: LNHNV and YYDKDF (reference sequence). The CDR3 covers 14 residues. The DNA for the CDR3 is TGTGCCACCAGCAACAGGGGAGGCCAAGAGACCCAGTACTTC. Its translation: CATSNRGGQETQYF.

This chain connects TRBV15 to TRBJ2-7, with D maybe TRBD2 (5 bases). Trimming took off 5 bases at V and 5 bases at J, with 13 bases between the two ends. The CDR3 consists of 13 residues. The germline CDR1 and CDR2 sequences are LNHNV and YYDKDF (reference sequence). CDR3 sequence: CATSGRGQNEQYF. The CDR3 DNA reads as TGTGCCACCAGCGGACGAGGGCAAAACGAGCAGTACTTC.

This clonotype appeared a few times. The chain has TRBV7-9 and TRBJ2-1, with 9 bases identical to TRBD2. The trim removed 6 bases at V and 3 bases at J, leaving 3 bases unmatched. The CDR3 covers 14 residues. Germline CDR1 reads SEHNR; CDR2 reads FQNEAQ (reference sequence). In DNA form, the CDR3 reads TGTGCCAGCAGTAGCGGGAGCTTCTACAATGAGCAGTTCTTC. It encodes CASSSGSFYNEQFF. The variable domain in full, completed from reference TRBV7-9 and TRBJ2-1, reads DTGVSQNPRHKITKRGQNVTFRCDPISEHNRLYWYRQTLGQGPEFLTYFQNEAQLEKSRLLSDRFSAERPKGSFSTLEIQRTEQGDSAMYLCASSSGSFYNEQFFGPGTRLTVL.

This clonotype has only a few counts. This chain joins TRBV5-1 and TRBJ2-5, with 7 nucleotides matching TRBD2. V trimming: 1 base; J trimming: 5 bases; junction bases outside the gene matches: 5. The CDR3 is 14 residues long. Germline CDR1 and CDR2: SGHRS and YFSETQ. The CDR3 sequence is CASSLSGEGETQYF. The DNA for the CDR3 is TGCGCCAGCAGCTTGTCCGGGGAGGGGGAGACCCAGTACTTC.

The rearrangement uses TRBV18 and TRBJ1-6; 9 bases agree with TRBD1. Germline V lookup: CDR1 KGHSH, CDR2 LQKENI. This CDR3 spans 15 amino acids. J gave up 12 bases and V 2 bases, and 8 bases lay outside the gene matches. The DNA of the CDR3 is TGTGCCAGCTCACCAGATGGACAGGGGCAAGGACCCCTCCACTTT. It specifies CASSPDGQGQGPLHF.

The gene calls are TRBV7-2 and TRBJ2-1, with 12 bases aligning to TRBD1. The CDR3 consists of 15 residues. After removal of 3 bases from V and 8 bases from J, the junction contained 5 bases not matched to a gene. CDR1 is SGHTA and CDR2 is FQGNSA in the germline V gene. CDR3 protein: CASSFWDRGQDEQFF. The CDR3 region has the DNA TGTGCCAGCAGCTTCTGGGACAGGGGGCAAGATGAGCAGTTCTTC.

V is TRBV5-1 and J is TRBJ1-4, with D possibly TRBD1 on 6 matching bases. The CDR3 is 14 residues long. Trimming pared 1 base from V and 6 bases from J, leaving 10 bases between. Germline V CDR1 and CDR2: SGHRS, YFSETQ. The CDR3 DNA reads as TGCGCCAGCAGCTTGTTGGCAGGGGATGAAAAACTGTTTTTT. It translates to CASSLLAGDEKLFF.